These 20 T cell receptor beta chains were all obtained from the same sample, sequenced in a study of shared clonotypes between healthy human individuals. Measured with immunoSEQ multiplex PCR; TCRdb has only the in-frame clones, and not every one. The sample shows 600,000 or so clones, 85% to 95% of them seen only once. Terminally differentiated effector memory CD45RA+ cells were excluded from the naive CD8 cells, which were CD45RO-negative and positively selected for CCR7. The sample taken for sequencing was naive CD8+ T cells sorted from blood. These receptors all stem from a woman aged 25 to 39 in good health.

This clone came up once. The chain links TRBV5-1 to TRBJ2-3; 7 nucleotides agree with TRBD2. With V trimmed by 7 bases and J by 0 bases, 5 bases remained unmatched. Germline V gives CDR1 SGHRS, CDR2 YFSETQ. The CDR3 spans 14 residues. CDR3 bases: TGCGCCAGCGGGGGGGAACTCAGCACAGATACGCAGTATTTT. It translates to CASGGELSTDTQYF.

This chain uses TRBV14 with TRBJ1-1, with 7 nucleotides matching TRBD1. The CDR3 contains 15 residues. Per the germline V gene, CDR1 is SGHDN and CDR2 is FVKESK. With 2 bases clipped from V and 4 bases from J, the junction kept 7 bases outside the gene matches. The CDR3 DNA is TGTGCCAGCAGCCAACAGACAGGGCTTCCCACTGAAGCTTTCTTT. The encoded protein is CASSQQTGLPTEAFF. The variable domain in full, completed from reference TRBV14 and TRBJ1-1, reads EAGVTQFPSHSVIEKGQTVTLRCDPISGHDNLYWYRRVMGKEIKFLLHFVKESKQDESGMPNNRFLAERTGGTYSTLKVQPAELEDSGVYFCASSQQTGLPTEAFFGQGTRLTVV.

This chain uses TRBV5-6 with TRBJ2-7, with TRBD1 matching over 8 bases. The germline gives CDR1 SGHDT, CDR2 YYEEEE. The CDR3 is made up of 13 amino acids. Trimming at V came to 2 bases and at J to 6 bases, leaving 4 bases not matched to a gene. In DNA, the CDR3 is TGTGCCAGCAGCTTTGGGACAGGACTCGAGCAGTACTTC. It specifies CASSFGTGLEQYF. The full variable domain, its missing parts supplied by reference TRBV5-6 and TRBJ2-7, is DAGVTQSPTHLIKTRGQQVTLRCSPKSGHDTVSWYQQALGQGPQFIFQYYEEEERQRGNFPDRFSGHQFPNYSSELNVNALLLGDSALYLCASSFGTGLEQYFGPGTRLTVT.

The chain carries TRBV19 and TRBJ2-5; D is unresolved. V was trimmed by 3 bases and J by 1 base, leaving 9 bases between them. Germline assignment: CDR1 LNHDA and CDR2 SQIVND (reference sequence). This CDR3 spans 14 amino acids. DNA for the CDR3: TGTGCCAGTAGTATCGGGCTGATCCAAGAGACCCAGTACTTC. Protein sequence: CASSIGLIQETQYF.

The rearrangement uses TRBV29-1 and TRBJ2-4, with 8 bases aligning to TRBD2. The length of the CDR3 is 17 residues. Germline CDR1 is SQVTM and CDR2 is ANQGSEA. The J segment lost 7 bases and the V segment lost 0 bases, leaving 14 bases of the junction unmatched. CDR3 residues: CSVEDPSTGGLTNIQYF. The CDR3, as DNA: TGCAGCGTTGAAGATCCTTCAACGGGAGGGCTTACCAACATTCAGTACTTC.

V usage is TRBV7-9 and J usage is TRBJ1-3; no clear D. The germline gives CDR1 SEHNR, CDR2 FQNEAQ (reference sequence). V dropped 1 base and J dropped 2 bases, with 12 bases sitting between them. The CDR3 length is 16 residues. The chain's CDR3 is CASSLGYPSPGNTIYF. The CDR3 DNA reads TGTGCCAGCAGCTTAGGGTATCCTTCCCCTGGAAACACCATATATTTT.

The CDR3 here is CASSELRGASGTMNTEAFF. The CDR3 DNA follows: TGTGCCAGCAGTGAACTCCGAGGCGCGTCCGGAACTATGAACACTGAAGCTTTCTTT. The rearrangement links TRBV6-1 to TRBJ1-1; D not resolved. Trimming removed 2 bases from V and 0 bases from J, with 22 bases in between. CDR3 length equals 19 residues. Germline values: CDR1 MNHNS, CDR2 SASEGT.

Here the CDR3 DNA reads TGTGCCAGCAGCCCCAGGACAGACTTAATCGGGCAGTACTTC. Translated, it gives CASSPRTDLIGQYF. The chain employs TRBV7-9 and TRBJ2-7, with a possible D match to TRBD1 (6 bases). V was pared by 5 bases and J by 9 bases, with 20 bases between. This CDR3 is 14 amino acids long. The germline V gene encodes CDR1 SEHNR and CDR2 FQNEAQ (reference sequence).

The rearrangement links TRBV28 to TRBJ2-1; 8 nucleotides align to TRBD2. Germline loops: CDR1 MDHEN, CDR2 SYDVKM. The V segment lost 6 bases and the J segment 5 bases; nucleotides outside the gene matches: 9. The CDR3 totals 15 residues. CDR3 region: CASSFYSGVNNEQFF. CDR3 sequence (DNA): TGTGCCAGCAGCTTTTATAGCGGGGTCAACAATGAGCAGTTCTTC.

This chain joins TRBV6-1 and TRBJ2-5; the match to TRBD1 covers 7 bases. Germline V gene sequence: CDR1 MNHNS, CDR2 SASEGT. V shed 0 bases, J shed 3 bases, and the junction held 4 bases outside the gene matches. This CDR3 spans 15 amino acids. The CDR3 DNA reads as TGTGCCAGCAGTGAAGCGCGGACAGGAGAAGAGACCCAGTACTTC. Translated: CASSEARTGEETQYF.

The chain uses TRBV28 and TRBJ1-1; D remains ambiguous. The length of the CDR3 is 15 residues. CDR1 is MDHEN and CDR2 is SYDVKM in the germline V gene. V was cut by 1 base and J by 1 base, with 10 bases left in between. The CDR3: CASSLYRAGNTEAFF. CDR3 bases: TGTGCCAGCAGTTTATATCGGGCCGGGAACACTGAAGCTTTCTTT.

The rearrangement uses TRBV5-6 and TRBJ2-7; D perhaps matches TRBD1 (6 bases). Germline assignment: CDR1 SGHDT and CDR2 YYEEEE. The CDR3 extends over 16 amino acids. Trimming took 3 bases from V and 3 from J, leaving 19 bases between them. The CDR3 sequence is CASSSLGGVGDYEQYF. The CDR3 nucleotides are TGTGCCAGCAGCTCGCTAGGGGGAGTGGGGGACTACGAGCAGTACTTC.

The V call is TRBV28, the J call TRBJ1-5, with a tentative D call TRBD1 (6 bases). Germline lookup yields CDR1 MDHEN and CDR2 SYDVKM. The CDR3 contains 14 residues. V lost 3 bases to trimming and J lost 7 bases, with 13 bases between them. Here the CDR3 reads CASSLEQGIQPQHF. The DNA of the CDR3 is TGTGCCAGCAGTTTGGAACAGGGTATACAGCCCCAGCATTTT.

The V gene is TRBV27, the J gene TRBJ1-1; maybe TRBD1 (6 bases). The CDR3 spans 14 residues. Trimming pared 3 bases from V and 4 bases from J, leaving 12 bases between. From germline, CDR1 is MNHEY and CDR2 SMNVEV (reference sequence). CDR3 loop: CASSFQGLVTEAFF. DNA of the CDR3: TGTGCCAGCAGTTTCCAGGGGCTGGTCACTGAAGCTTTCTTT.

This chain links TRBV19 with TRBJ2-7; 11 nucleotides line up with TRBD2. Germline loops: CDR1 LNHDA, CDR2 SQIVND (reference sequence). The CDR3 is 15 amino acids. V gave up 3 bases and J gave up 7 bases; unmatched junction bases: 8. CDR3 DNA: TGTGCCAGTAGTATTGTCCTAGCGGGAGGAGGTGAGCAGTACTTC. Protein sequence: CASSIVLAGGGEQYF.

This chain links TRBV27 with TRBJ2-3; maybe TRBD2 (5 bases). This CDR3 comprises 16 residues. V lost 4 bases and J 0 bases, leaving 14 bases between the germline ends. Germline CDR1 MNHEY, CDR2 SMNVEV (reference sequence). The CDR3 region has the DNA TGTGCCAGCAGTTATGCGCCAGCGGCTAGCACAGATACGCAGTATTTT. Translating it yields CASSYAPAASTDTQYF.

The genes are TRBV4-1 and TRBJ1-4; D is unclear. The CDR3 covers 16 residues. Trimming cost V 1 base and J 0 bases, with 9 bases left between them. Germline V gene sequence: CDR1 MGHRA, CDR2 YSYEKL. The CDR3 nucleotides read TGCGCCAGCAGCCAAGTTTTAAGGGCAACTAATGAAAAACTGTTTTTT. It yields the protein CASSQVLRATNEKLFF.

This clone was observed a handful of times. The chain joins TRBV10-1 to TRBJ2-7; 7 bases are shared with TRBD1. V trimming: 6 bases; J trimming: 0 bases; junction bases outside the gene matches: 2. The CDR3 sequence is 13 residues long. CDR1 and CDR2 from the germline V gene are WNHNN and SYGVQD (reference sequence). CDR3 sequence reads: CASSGTDSYEQYF. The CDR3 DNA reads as TGCGCCAGCAGCGGGACAGACTCCTACGAGCAGTACTTC.

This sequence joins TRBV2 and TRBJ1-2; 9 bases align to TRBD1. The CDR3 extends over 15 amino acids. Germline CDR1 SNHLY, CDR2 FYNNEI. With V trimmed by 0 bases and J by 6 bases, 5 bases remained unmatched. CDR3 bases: TGTGCCAGCAGTGAAGCGGGACAGGGAGGAGATGGCTACACCTTC. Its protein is CASSEAGQGGDGYTF.

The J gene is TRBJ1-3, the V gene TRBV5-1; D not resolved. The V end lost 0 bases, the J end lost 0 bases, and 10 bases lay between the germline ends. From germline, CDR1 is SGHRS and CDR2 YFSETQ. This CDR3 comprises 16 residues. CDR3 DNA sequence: TGCGCCAGCAGCTTGGAAGAGACTTTCTCTGGAAACACCATATATTTT. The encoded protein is CASSLEETFSGNTIYF.